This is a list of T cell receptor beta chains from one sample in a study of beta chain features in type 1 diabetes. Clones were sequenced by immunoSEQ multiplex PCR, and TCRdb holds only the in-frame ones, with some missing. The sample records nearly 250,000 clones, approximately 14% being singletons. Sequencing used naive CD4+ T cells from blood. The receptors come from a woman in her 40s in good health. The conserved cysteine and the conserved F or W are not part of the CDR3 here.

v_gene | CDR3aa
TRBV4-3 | ASSQEGAGNTGELF
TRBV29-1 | SVGGQTYT
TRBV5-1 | ASSLGTSGGTDTQY
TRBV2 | ASTYLGGNQPQH
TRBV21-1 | ASSSFGTGRLEQY
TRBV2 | AIVTGAGGETQY
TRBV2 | ATQDLKRGTQY
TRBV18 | ATKMDRDFGGYT
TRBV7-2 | ASSLVGGQGTNYGYT
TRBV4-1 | ASSRLRDRGLGDTQY
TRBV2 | ASNQGPVGEQY
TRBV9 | ASSEGQKETQY
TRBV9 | ASSGGGGLTDTQY
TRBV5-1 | ASSLDGHYNSPLH
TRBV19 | ASTRTSGDRTDTQY
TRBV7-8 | ASSHSRDRTGGYT